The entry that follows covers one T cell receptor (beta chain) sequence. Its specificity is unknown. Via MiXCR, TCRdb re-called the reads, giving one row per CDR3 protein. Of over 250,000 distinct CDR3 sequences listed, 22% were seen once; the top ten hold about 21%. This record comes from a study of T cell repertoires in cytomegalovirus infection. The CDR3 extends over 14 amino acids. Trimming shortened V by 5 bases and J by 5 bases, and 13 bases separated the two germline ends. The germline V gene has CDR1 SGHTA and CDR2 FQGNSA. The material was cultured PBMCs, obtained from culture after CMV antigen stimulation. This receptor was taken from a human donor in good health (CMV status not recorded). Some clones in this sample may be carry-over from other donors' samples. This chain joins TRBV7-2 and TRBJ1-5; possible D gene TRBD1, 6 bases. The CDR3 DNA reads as TGTGCCAGCAGCCCACAGGGACGCGATCAGCCCCAGCATTTT. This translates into CASSPQGRDQPQHF. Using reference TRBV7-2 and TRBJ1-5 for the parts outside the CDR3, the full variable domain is GAGVSQSPSNKVTEKGKDVELRCDPISGHTALYWYRQSLGQGLEFLIYFQGNSAPDKSGLPSDRFSAERTGGSVSTLTIQRTQQEDSAVYLCASSPQGRDQPQHFGDGTRLSIL.